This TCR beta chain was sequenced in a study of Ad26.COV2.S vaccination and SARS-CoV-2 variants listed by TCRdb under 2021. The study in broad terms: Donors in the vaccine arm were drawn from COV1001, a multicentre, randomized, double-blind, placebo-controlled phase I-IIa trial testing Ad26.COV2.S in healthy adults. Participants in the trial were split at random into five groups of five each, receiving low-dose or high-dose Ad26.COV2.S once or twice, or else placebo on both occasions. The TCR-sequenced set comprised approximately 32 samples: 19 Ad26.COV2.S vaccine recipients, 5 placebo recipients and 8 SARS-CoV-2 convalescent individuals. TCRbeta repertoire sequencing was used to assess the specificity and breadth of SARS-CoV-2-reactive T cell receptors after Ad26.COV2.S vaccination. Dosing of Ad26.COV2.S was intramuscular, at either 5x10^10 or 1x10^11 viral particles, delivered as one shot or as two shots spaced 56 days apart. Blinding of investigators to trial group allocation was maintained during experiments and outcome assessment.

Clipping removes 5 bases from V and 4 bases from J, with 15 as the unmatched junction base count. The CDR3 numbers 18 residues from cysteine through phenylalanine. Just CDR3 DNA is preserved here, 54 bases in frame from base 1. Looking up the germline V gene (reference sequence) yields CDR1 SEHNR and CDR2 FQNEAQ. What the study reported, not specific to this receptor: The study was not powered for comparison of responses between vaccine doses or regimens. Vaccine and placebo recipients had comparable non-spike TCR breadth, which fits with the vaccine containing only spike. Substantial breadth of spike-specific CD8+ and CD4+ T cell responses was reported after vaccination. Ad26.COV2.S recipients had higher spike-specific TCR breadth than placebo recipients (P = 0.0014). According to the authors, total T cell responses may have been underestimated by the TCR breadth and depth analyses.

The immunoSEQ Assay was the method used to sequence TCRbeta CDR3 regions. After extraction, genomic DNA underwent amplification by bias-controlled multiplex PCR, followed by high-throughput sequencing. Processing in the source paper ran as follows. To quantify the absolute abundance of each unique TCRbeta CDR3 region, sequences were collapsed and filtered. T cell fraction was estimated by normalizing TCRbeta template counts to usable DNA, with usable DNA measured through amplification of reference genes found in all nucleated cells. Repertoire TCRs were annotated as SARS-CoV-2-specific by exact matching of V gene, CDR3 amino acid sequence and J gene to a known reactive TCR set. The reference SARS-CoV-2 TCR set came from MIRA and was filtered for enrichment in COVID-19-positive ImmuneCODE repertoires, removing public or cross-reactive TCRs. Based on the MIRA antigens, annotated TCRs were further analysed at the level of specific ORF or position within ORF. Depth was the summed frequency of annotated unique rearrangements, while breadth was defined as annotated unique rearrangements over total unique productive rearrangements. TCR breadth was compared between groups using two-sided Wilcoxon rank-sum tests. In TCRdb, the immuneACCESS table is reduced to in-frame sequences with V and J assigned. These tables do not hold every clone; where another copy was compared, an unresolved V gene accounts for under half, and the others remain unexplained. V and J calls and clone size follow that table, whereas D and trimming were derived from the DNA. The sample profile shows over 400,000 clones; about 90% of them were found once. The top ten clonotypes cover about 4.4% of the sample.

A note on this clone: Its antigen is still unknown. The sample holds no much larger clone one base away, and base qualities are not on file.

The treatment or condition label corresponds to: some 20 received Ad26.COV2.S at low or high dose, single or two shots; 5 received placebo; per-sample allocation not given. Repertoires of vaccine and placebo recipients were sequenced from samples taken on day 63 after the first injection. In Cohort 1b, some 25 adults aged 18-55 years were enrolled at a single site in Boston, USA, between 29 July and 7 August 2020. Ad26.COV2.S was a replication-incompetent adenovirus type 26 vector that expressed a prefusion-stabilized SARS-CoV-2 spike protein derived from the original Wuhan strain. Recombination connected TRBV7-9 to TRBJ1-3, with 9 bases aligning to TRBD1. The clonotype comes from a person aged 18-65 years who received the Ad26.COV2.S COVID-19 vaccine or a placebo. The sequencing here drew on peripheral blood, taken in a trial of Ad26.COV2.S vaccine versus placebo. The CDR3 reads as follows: CASSPGTGIFSPGNTIYF. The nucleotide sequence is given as TGTGCCAGCAGCCCCGGGACAGGGATTTTCAGTCCCGGAAACACCATATATTTT. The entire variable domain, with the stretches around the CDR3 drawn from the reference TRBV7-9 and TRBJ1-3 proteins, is DTGVSQNPRHKITKRGQNVTFRCDPISEHNRLYWYRQTLGQGPEFLTYFQNEAQLEKSRLLSDRFSAERPKGSFSTLEIQRTEQGDSAMYLCASSPGTGIFSPGNTIYFGEGSWLTVV.